This passage covers 10 T cell receptor beta chains from one sample sequenced in a study of neoadjuvant nivolumab and ipilimumab in lung cancer. Some clones are missing from TCRdb's copy, which holds only in-frame ones; the method was immunoSEQ multiplex PCR. The sample includes fewer than 4,500 clones, 77% seen only once; the top ten take 13%. This specimen was adjacent normal lung tissue, taken after neoadjuvant nivolumab, alone or with ipilimumab, at or shortly before surgery. Every receptor here comes from an adult with non-small cell lung cancer.

The rearrangement joins TRBV25-1 to TRBJ2-3; D not certain. The germline CDR1 and CDR2 sequences are MGHDK and SYGVNS. This CDR3 is 12 amino acids long. The V end lost 0 bases, the J end lost 11 bases, and 9 bases lay between the germline ends. This CDR3 reads CASSEYKGLQYF. The CDR3 DNA is TGTGCCAGCAGTGAATACAAGGGCCTGCAGTATTTT.

By its share, this clone is medium-sized (0.01 to 0.1%). The chain recombines TRBV6-6 with TRBJ1-5; D uncertain. The germline V and J ends were trimmed by 4 bases and 2 bases, with 9 bases remaining between them. Germline CDR1 is MNHNY and CDR2 is SVGAGI (reference sequence). CDR3 size: 14 residues. The CDR3, as DNA: TGTGCCAGCAGTTCCGACAATGGCAATCAGCCCCAGCATTTT. Residues: CASSSDNGNQPQHF.

The chain couples TRBV10-1 to TRBJ1-6, with no clear D. This CDR3 spans 14 amino acids. Germline assignment: CDR1 WNHNN and CDR2 SYGVQD (reference sequence). V lost 2 bases and J 10 bases, leaving 12 bases between the germline ends. CDR3 coding DNA: TGCGCCAGCAGTGAGAAGGGAGGGCCCTCACCCCTCCACTTT. It codes for CASSEKGGPSPLHF.

In this sample, this clone turned up a few times. This chain uses TRBV19 with TRBJ1-1; 8 bases align to TRBD1. Germline V gene lookup returns CDR1 LNHDA and CDR2 SQIVND (reference sequence). V was pared by 2 bases and J by 3 bases, with 5 bases of the junction left unmatched. CDR3 length: 15 amino acids. The CDR3: CASSIQGAGYTEAFF. CDR3 bases: TGTGCCAGTAGTATACAGGGGGCAGGGTACACTGAAGCTTTCTTT.

This rearrangement joins TRBV4-3 to TRBJ2-1; D unresolved. CDR1 LGHNA and CDR2 YSLEER come from the germline V gene. Trimming left V 0 bases short and J 6 bases short, with 12 bases between. The CDR3 consists of 15 residues. The CDR3 region has the DNA TGCGCCAGCAGCCAAGATCTGATAGCCCCCAATGAGCAGTTCTTC. It specifies CASSQDLIAPNEQFF.

The count of this clone is one. This chain links TRBV10-3 with TRBJ1-4, with 9 nucleotides matching TRBD1. The CDR3 consists of 13 residues. Trimming took 2 bases from V and 8 from J; bases not matched to a gene: 0. Germline CDR1 is ENHRY and CDR2 is SYGVKD. The CDR3 coding sequence is TGTGCCATCAGTGAGGGACAGGGGGAAAAACTGTTTTTT. Its protein is CAISEGQGEKLFF.

The chain carries TRBV5-1 and TRBJ2-1, with 9 bases fitting TRBD2. This CDR3 contains 17 residues. The germline V gene has CDR1 SGHRS and CDR2 YFSETQ. Losses at the gene ends were 3 bases for V and 0 bases for J; bases not matched to a gene: 7. CDR3 loop: CASSSASGANSYNEQFF. The DNA of the CDR3 is TGCGCCAGCAGCTCAGCTAGCGGGGCAAACTCCTACAATGAGCAGTTCTTC.

This rearrangement joins TRBV5-4 to TRBJ1-2; TRBD1 matches at 10 bases. The CDR3 runs to 15 residues. The V and J ends lost 0 bases and 3 bases, in that order; junction bases with no gene match: 2. CDR1 is SGHNT, CDR2 YYREEE, per germline (reference sequence). The CDR3 reads CASSLGDRGDYGYTF. The CDR3 region has the DNA TGTGCCAGCAGCTTGGGGGACAGGGGAGACTATGGCTACACCTTC.

The rearrangement joins TRBV19 to TRBJ2-2; D uncertain. Germline values: CDR1 LNHDA, CDR2 SQIVND (reference sequence). This CDR3 comprises 13 residues. The V gene lost 8 bases and the J gene lost 0 bases, with 7 bases spanning the gap. The DNA for the CDR3 is TGTGCCAGTGCCCACCCGAACACCGGGGAGCTGTTTTTT. It codes for CASAHPNTGELFF.

The chain is built from TRBV6-9 and TRBJ1-3; 9 nucleotides match TRBD1. Germline CDR1 MNHGY, CDR2 SVAAGI. The CDR3 length is 17 residues. The J segment lost 4 bases and the V segment lost 5 bases, leaving 12 bases of the junction unmatched. This CDR3 is CASSPRGQGGIGNTIYF. DNA of the CDR3: TGTGCCAGCAGTCCTAGGGGACAGGGTGGTATCGGAAACACCATATATTTT.